The sequence of this TCR beta chain was determined in a study of cytomegalovirus exposure and HLA in healthy donors. Study-level findings and limits: A few CMV-associated chains proved CMV antigen-specific in vitro. Segments of the TCR beta V type were, in most cases, productive about 87% or about 30% of the time in an earlier analysis.

J lost 6 bases, V lost 7 bases, and 8 bases had no gene match. The germline V gene encodes CDR1 SNHLY and CDR2 FYNNEI. The CDR3 runs 14 residues. Though nominally healthy at sampling, donors likely had unrecorded immune exposures. The PCR employed 60 Vbeta primers together with 13 Jbeta primers. Clones were read by immunoSEQ multiplex PCR, and TCRdb kept only the in-frame ones, dropping some. The sample records about 130,000 clones, 82% being singletons. This clone has more than one count but fewer than ten. The target antigen is unknown. This TCR derives from a woman between 45 and 65 years old in good health and CMV-seropositive. Sequencing input: PBMCs. The chain combines TRBV2 with TRBJ2-7; 11 positions match TRBD1. DNA for the CDR3: TGTGCCAGCACCTCCGGGACAGGGGGGCCCGAGCAGTACTTC. Amino acid sequence: CASTSGTGGPEQYF.